This TCR beta chain derives from a study of shared clonotypes between healthy human individuals. Assay used: immunoSEQ multiplex PCR; TCRdb lists only in-frame clones, some missing. The sample includes about 1 million clones, around four fifths of them seen just once. With 4 bases clipped from V and 5 bases from J, the junction kept 8 bases outside the gene matches. This CDR3 comprises 14 residues. The germline V gene encodes CDR1 SGHRS and CDR2 YFSETQ. This TCR was sampled from a man between 18 and 35 years old in good health. Sequenced input: memory CD4+ T cells sorted from blood. Described subset: CD45RA-negative fraction. V is TRBV5-1 and J is TRBJ1-1; 7 nucleotides match TRBD1. CDR3 in amino acids: CASSRGQSKTEAFF. The DNA of the CDR3 is TGCGCCAGCAGCAGGGGACAGAGCAAAACTGAAGCTTTCTTT.